Shown below are 12 T cell receptor beta chains from a single sample sequenced in a study of tumor-infiltrating lymphocytes in primary liver carcinoma. Synthesis of TCR beta cDNA was carried out from about 0.55 ug total RNA with a constant-region primer. It was through three nested multiplex PCR rounds of slightly modified ARM-PCR that TCR beta libraries arose. A C-beta reverse primer was combined with TRBV1-TRBV30 forward primers in the first two PCR rounds, and each round had about 10 cycles. TCRdb re-analysed the multiplex PCR reads in MiXCR, keeping a single row per CDR3 protein. The sample records about 300,000 distinct CDR3 sequences, over 55% being singletons. RNA was extracted from whole blood without cell sorting, alongside germline DNA. Sequencing input: peripheral blood. The receptors were sampled from a man aged 40-49 years with primary liver carcinoma and hepatitis B virus infection.

A note on this clonotype: It is likely a read error, because the conserved phenylalanine at the end of the CDR3 is missing. The chain carries TRBV6-5 and TRBJ1-4; TRBD1 agrees at 7 bases. Trimming removed 6 bases from V and 4 bases from J; junction bases left unmatched: 11. The length of the CDR3 is 16 residues. Germline-derived CDR1 and CDR2 are MNHEY and SVGAGI. This CDR3 reads CASSRYTGQSNEKLFI. The CDR3 DNA reads as TGTGCCAGCAGCAGATATACGGGACAGAGTAATGAAAAACTGTTTATT.

On this clonotype itself: A much more abundant neighbour one base away suggests this may be a read error. The chain combines TRBV29-1 with TRBJ1-2; a weak D match, TRBD1 (6 bases). The CDR3 contains 13 residues. V was cut by 6 bases and J by 6 bases, with 17 bases left in between. Germline V CDR1 and CDR2: SQVTM, ANQGSEA. CDR3 DNA: TGCAGCGTCGATCGACAGGAGGAGGATGGCTACACCTTC. Translation gives CSVDRQEEDGYTF. Combining the CDR3 with reference TRBV29-1 and TRBJ1-2 gives the whole variable domain SAVISQKPSRDICQRGTSLTIQCQVDSQVTMMFWYRQQPGQSLTLIATANQGSEATYESGFVIDKFPISRPNLTFSTLTVSNMSPEDSSIYLCSVDRQEEDGYTFGSGTRLTVV.

In this sample, this clonotype turned up once. A read error is likely, as this CDR3 ends without the conserved phenylalanine or tryptophan. This sequence joins TRBV6-2 or TRBV6-3 and TRBJ2-1; tentative D call: TRBD2 (6 bases). The V end lost 2 bases, the J end lost 8 bases, and 10 bases lay between the germline ends. Per germline, CDR1 MNHEY and CDR2 SVGEGT. The CDR3 extends over 13 amino acids. The CDR3 DNA reads TGTGCCAGCAGTTACGGGGGGAACTATGAGCAGTTCCTC. It yields the protein CASSYGGNYEQFL.

This clonotype showed up many times. The chain couples TRBV6-5 to TRBJ2-2, with D unresolved. The CDR3 is 12 residues long. The ends were cut back, 5 bases at V and 6 bases at J, with 7 bases in the middle. The germline CDR1 and CDR2 sequences are MNHEY and SVGAGI. The CDR3 region has the DNA TGTGCCAGCAGTCAATGGGCCGGGGAGCTGTTTTTT. This codes for CASSQWAGELFF.

A remark on this clonotype: A clone one base away is much larger, so this may be a read error. Since no conserved phenylalanine or tryptophan closes the CDR3, a read error is the likely cause. CDR3 residues: CAISESGLLMNTEAFL. DNA of the CDR3: TGTGCCATCAGTGAGTCGGGACTCTTAATGAACACTGAAGCTTTCCTT. The V gene is TRBV10-3, the J gene TRBJ1-1, with D possibly matching TRBD1 (5 bases). Trimming stripped 0 bases from V and 0 bases from J, with 11 bases between. This CDR3 comprises 16 residues. In germline, CDR1 is ENHRY, CDR2 SYGVKD.

J is TRBJ2-3 and V is TRBV30, with 10 positions matching TRBD1. This CDR3 has 16 amino acids. Trimming cost V 2 bases and J 5 bases; bases outside gene matches: 10. The V gene's germline CDR1 is GTSNPN and CDR2 SVGIG (reference sequence). The CDR3: CAWSYRDRGLRDTQYF. Here the CDR3 DNA reads TGTGCCTGGAGTTACCGGGACAGGGGCCTTCGAGATACGCAGTATTTT.

The chain is built from TRBV14 and TRBJ1-1; D is ambiguous. The CDR3 covers 14 residues. From germline, CDR1 is SGHDN and CDR2 FVKESK. V gave up 2 bases and J gave up 2 bases, with 9 bases separating them. The CDR3 sequence: CASSQQLTNTEAFF. The DNA of the CDR3 is TGTGCCAGCAGCCAACAGCTGACTAACACTGAAGCTTTCTTT.

Concerning this clonotype itself: A read error may explain this, as a much larger clone is one base away. V gene TRBV6-6 combines with J gene TRBJ2-2, with a tentative D call TRBD1 (5 bases). V was shortened by 7 bases and J by 6 bases, with 15 bases between the two germline ends. The CDR3 runs 14 residues. The germline CDR1 and CDR2 sequences are MNHNY and SVGAGI (reference sequence). CDR3 in amino acids: CASTLAGSAGELFF. In DNA form, the CDR3 reads TGTGCCAGCACCTTGGCAGGGTCTGCCGGGGAGCTGTTTTTT.

This clonotype was recorded at least ten times. The chain uses TRBV4-1 and TRBJ1-4, with no clear D. This CDR3 has 17 residues. Germline CDR1 is MGHRA and CDR2 is YSYEKL. Trimming cost V 0 bases and J 8 bases, with 19 bases left between them. In DNA, the CDR3 is TGCGCCAGCAGCCAAGAACCGGCAGCCACCCAACAGGAAAAACTGTTTTTT. It is translated as CASSQEPAATQQEKLFF.

Notes on this clonotype: As the CDR3 is not closed by the conserved phenylalanine or tryptophan, this likely results from a read error. The rearrangement joins TRBV6-1 to TRBJ2-3, with D unclear. The CDR3 totals 15 residues. CDR1 is MNHNS, CDR2 SASEGT, per germline. CDR3: CANSEGSWSADTQYS. The CDR3 DNA follows: TGTGCCAACAGTGAAGGTAGCTGGTCCGCAGATACGCAGTATTCT.

This clonotype was seen a handful of times. The gene calls are TRBV7-9 and TRBJ2-3; D might be TRBD1 (6 bases). The V and J ends lost 7 bases and 3 bases respectively, with 17 bases between them. Germline V gene data show CDR1 as SEHNR and CDR2 as FQNEAQ (reference sequence). CDR3 length equals 15 residues. The CDR3 here is CASTKGGLSTDTQYF. CDR3 DNA sequence: TGTGCCAGCACCAAAGGGGGTTTGTCGACAGATACGCAGTATTTT.

With regard to this clonotype: Given a much more abundant clone one base away, this may be a read error. CDR3 sequence: CASSFEIVGDVQFF. DNA of the CDR3: TGTGCCAGCAGTTTCGAAATTGTGGGCGATGTGCAGTTCTTC. This rearrangement joins TRBV12-3 or TRBV12-4 to TRBJ2-1; D is unclear. The CDR3 contains 14 residues. V was cut by 3 bases and J by 12 bases, with 18 bases left in between.